A single sample is the source of the 30 T cell receptor beta chains below, sequenced in a study of identical twins. TCRdb independently ran MiXCR on the 5' RACE reads; one entry per CDR3 protein. The sample contains fewer than 900,000 distinct CDR3 sequences, around 21% of which appear only once. Separately, the same data were catalogued under a study of T cells expressing NK-cell markers.

The sample taken for sequencing was PBMCs. The receptors were gathered from a woman between 18 and 29 years old in good health.

The chain recombines TRBV6-4 with TRBJ2-1; 10 bases map to TRBD2. CDR1 and CDR2 from the germline V gene are MRHNA and SNTAGT. The CDR3 loop spans 16 amino acids. V shed 6 bases and J 4 bases; nucleotides not matched to a gene: 9. The CDR3 region is CASSAAGGPIYNEQFF. CDR3 DNA: TGTGCCAGCAGCGCAGCGGGAGGGCCAATTTACAATGAGCAGTTCTTC.

The chain combines TRBV4-3 with TRBJ2-5, with TRBD2 as a possible D gene (5 bases). Germline CDR1 and CDR2: LGHNA and YSLEER. V lost 0 bases to trimming and J lost 5 bases, with 16 bases between them. The CDR3 contains 16 residues. CDR3 nucleotide sequence: TGCGCCAGCAGCCAAGAGAGGGCCCTCACTGCGGAGACCCAGTACTTC. It translates to CASSQERALTAETQYF.

This clonotype was counted a few times. This sequence joins TRBV4-1 and TRBJ2-3; a weak D match, TRBD1 (6 bases). CDR3 length: 15 residues. Trimming shortened V by 3 bases and J by 3 bases, and 13 bases separated the two germline ends. The germline V gene has CDR1 MGHRA and CDR2 YSYEKL. In nucleotides, the CDR3 is TGCGCCAGCAGCCAGTGGGGGCGCGGGACAGATACGCAGTATTTT. It codes for CASSQWGRGTDTQYF.

This clonotype was recorded a few times. V usage is TRBV5-1 and J usage is TRBJ2-3; 12 bases map to TRBD1. Germline values: CDR1 SGHRS, CDR2 YFSETQ. There are 17 residues in the CDR3. Trimming removed 0 bases from V and 9 bases from J; junction bases left unmatched: 11. CDR3 residues: CASSLGTGTGGVRTQYF. CDR3 nucleotide sequence: TGCGCCAGCAGCTTGGGGACCGGGACAGGGGGCGTGCGGACGCAGTATTTT.

The V and J genes are TRBV5-1 and TRBJ1-1; the D gene is possibly TRBD1 (5 bases). The germline V gene has CDR1 SGHRS and CDR2 YFSETQ. V gave up 4 bases and J gave up 3 bases, with 13 bases separating them. CDR3 length equals 14 residues. Here the CDR3 DNA reads TGCGCCAGCAGCCTGGGACCCCTAGACACTGAAGCTTTCTTT. It codes for CASSLGPLDTEAFF.

This clonotype appeared many times. The V and J genes are TRBV29-1 and TRBJ1-2; D gene ambiguous. V was pared by 1 base and J by 6 bases, with 6 bases between. CDR1 is SQVTM, CDR2 ANQGSEA, per germline. The CDR3 extends over 11 amino acids. DNA for the CDR3: TGCAGCGTTGAAGGGAGGGATGGCTACACCTTC. Translation gives CSVEGRDGYTF.

The chain links TRBV10-3 to TRBJ2-1, with TRBD1 identical over 8 bases. The germline V gene encodes CDR1 ENHRY and CDR2 SYGVKD. The CDR3 has 14 residues. After removal of 4 bases from V and 5 bases from J, the junction contained 4 bases not matched to a gene. In nucleotides, the CDR3 is TGTGCCATCAGTGGGGGGACAGGTCACAATGAGCAGTTCTTC. Its translation is CAISGGTGHNEQFF.

The chain carries TRBV7-2 and TRBJ2-1; TRBD2 matches 12 bases. J gave up 8 bases and V 5 bases, and 10 bases lay outside the gene matches. This CDR3 has 16 amino acids. CDR1 is SGHTA and CDR2 is FQGNSA in the germline V gene. DNA of the CDR3: TGTGCCAGCAGCCCTGGGGGGACTAGCGGGTTGTATGAGCAGTTCTTC. This sequence encodes CASSPGGTSGLYEQFF.

This clonotype occurred a few times. The chain couples TRBV20-1 to TRBJ2-7, with D possibly TRBD2 on 6 matching bases. Trimming shortened V by 3 bases and J by 7 bases, and 16 bases separated the two germline ends. The CDR3 sequence is 13 residues long. Germline CDR1 and CDR2: DFQATT and SNEGSKA (reference sequence). The CDR3 DNA is TGCAGTGCTAGGGACGGGAGATTGGGGGAGCAGTACTTC. The encoded protein is CSARDGRLGEQYF.

There are a few counts of this clonotype. CDR3 in DNA: TGTGCCAGCAGCCACAACTGGGGGGCCAACGTCCTGACTTTC. It encodes CASSHNWGANVLTF. V gene TRBV7-9 combines with J gene TRBJ2-6; D is ambiguous. The CDR3 is made up of 14 amino acids. Germline V lookup: CDR1 SEHNR, CDR2 FQNEAQ (reference sequence). V was clipped by 5 bases and J by 4 bases, with 9 bases between them.

This clonotype showed up just a few times. The chain employs TRBV11-2 and TRBJ2-2, with a possible D match to TRBD2 (5 bases). Germline loops: CDR1 SGHAT, CDR2 FQNNGV. The CDR3 consists of 18 residues. Trimming cost V 3 bases and J 6 bases, with 23 bases left between them. CDR3 coding DNA: TGTGCCAGCAGCTTCAGAAGTGAGCGAGAGGGCCGAGCCGGGGAGCTGTTTTTT. As protein: CASSFRSEREGRAGELFF.

In DNA, the CDR3 is TGTGCCAGCAGTTTTCACGGTTTGGAGACCCAGTACTTC. Translation: CASSFHGLETQYF. This chain links TRBV12-3 or TRBV12-4 with TRBJ2-5; D is unclear. Trimming left V 3 bases short and J 5 bases short, with 10 bases between. The CDR3 spans 13 residues.

This sequence joins TRBV7-7 and TRBJ2-6, with TRBD2 matching 10 bases. J was trimmed by 6 bases and V by 8 bases; bases with no gene match: 7. CDR1 is SSHAT and CDR2 is FNYEAQ in the germline V gene (reference sequence). The CDR3 spans 15 residues. The CDR3 DNA follows: TGTGCCAGCGGGACAGCGGGAGGGGTGGCCAACGTCCTGACTTTC. It codes for CASGTAGGVANVLTF.

This clonotype was observed many times. The chain employs TRBV9 and TRBJ2-1, with D perhaps matching TRBD1 (5 bases). The V end was cut by 0 bases, the J end by 3 bases, with 10 bases between. Germline CDR1 SGDLS, CDR2 YYNGEE. This CDR3 has 15 residues. CDR3 coding DNA: TGTGCCAGCAGCGTAGATGTGACAGACTACAATGAGCAGTTCTTC. Residues: CASSVDVTDYNEQFF.

This clonotype appeared a few times. The rearrangement links TRBV5-1 to TRBJ2-3; unclear D gene. This CDR3 contains 16 residues. Germline V gene data show CDR1 as SGHRS and CDR2 as YFSETQ. V was clipped by 0 bases and J by 2 bases, with 13 bases between them. CDR3 DNA sequence: TGCGCCAGCAGCTTGGGACTGACCCTTCTCACAGATACGCAGTATTTT. This sequence encodes CASSLGLTLLTDTQYF.

The chain combines TRBV20-1 with TRBJ2-7, with 8 nucleotides matching TRBD1. CDR1 DFQATT and CDR2 SNEGSKA come from the germline V gene (reference sequence). The CDR3 sequence is 13 residues long. The ends lost 6 bases at V and 4 bases at J; junction bases unmatched: 8. CDR3 coding DNA: TGCAGTGCGGATAGGGACAGGAGTTACGAGCAGTACTTC. Translated, it gives CSADRDRSYEQYF.

This chain joins TRBV5-1 and TRBJ2-7, with 10 nucleotides matching TRBD2. The trim removed 1 base at V and 5 bases at J, leaving 12 bases unmatched. The germline V gene encodes CDR1 SGHRS and CDR2 YFSETQ. CDR3 length equals 17 residues. Here the CDR3 DNA reads TGCGCCAGCAGCTTGATGGTTGCGAGCGGGGGGGAAAACGAGCAGTACTTC. This translates into CASSLMVASGGENEQYF.

The chain has TRBV9 and TRBJ2-1, with D possibly TRBD2 on 5 matching bases. V was clipped by 4 bases and J by 9 bases, with 11 bases between them. From germline, CDR1 is SGDLS and CDR2 YYNGEE. The CDR3 is made up of 12 amino acids. CDR3: CASSPSRGEQFF. The CDR3 nucleotides are TGTGCCAGCAGCCCCAGCCGGGGTGAGCAGTTCTTC.

Ten or more counts support this clonotype. V gene TRBV6-5 combines with J gene TRBJ1-2; no clear D gene. Trimming shortened V by 2 bases and J by 3 bases, and 13 bases separated the two germline ends. The CDR3 sequence is 15 residues long. Germline lookup yields CDR1 MNHEY and CDR2 SVGAGI. CDR3 nucleotides: TGTGCCAGCAGTTACGTAGGCAGCCAAGACTATGGCTACACCTTC. Translation: CASSYVGSQDYGYTF.

The gene calls are TRBV20-1 and TRBJ2-1; 10 nucleotides match TRBD2. The germline CDR1 and CDR2 sequences are DFQATT and SNEGSKA (reference sequence). This CDR3 is 14 amino acids long. The V segment lost 6 bases and the J segment 4 bases; nucleotides outside the gene matches: 6. The CDR3 sequence is CSAGTSDLYNEQFF. For the CDR3, the DNA is TGCAGTGCAGGGACTAGCGACCTTTACAATGAGCAGTTCTTC.

As concerns this clonotype: Mismatch with germline at one junction end may stem from a read error. The CDR3 loop is CANSVLRDGSPLHF. As DNA, the CDR3 is TGTGCCAACAGTGTGCTCAGGGATGGTTCACCCCTCCACTTT. The gene calls are TRBV2 and TRBJ1-6; a weak D match, TRBD1 (5 bases). This CDR3 is built from 14 residues. Germline values: CDR1 SNHLY, CDR2 FYNNEI.

This clonotype was recorded a few times. This chain joins TRBV20-1 and TRBJ1-1; 9 bases are a match to TRBD1. With 6 bases clipped from V and 5 bases from J, the junction kept 7 bases outside the gene matches. The germline V gene has CDR1 DFQATT and CDR2 SNEGSKA (reference sequence). The CDR3 contains 13 residues. This CDR3 reads CSAPRTGVTEAFF. The CDR3 nucleotides read TGCAGTGCCCCCCGGACAGGGGTAACTGAAGCTTTCTTT.

The CDR3 nucleotides read TGCGCCAGCAGCTTGGCCGGGACCCTGAGCTCCTACAATGAGCAGTTCTTC. Its protein is CASSLAGTLSSYNEQFF. The chain links TRBV5-1 to TRBJ2-1; either TRBD1 or TRBD2 may fit D (5 bases each). Trimming removed 0 bases at V and 0 bases at J, with 13 bases between. CDR3 size: 17 residues. Germline V lookup: CDR1 SGHRS, CDR2 YFSETQ.

The CDR3: CASSFGTSGGPFLEQYF. The CDR3 coding sequence is TGTGCCAGCAGTTTTGGGACTAGCGGGGGGCCCTTTCTCGAGCAGTACTTC. J is TRBJ2-7 and V is TRBV6-5, with TRBD2 matching 15 bases. This CDR3 spans 17 amino acids. Germline values: CDR1 MNHEY, CDR2 SVGAGI. V lost 4 bases to trimming and J lost 6 bases; unmatched junction nucleotides: 10.

A few counts support this clonotype. The CDR3 sequence is CATSGSGPSTDTQYF. The CDR3 DNA is TGTGCCACCAGTGGCTCGGGGCCCAGCACAGATACGCAGTATTTT. This chain uses TRBV24-1 with TRBJ2-3; TRBD1 or TRBD2 may be the D gene (5 bases each). CDR3 size: 15 residues. Germline V gives CDR1 KGHDR, CDR2 SFDVKD. With 5 bases removed from V and 0 bases from J, the gap between germline ends came to 11 bases.

The rearrangement links TRBV14 to TRBJ2-2; weak D call: TRBD1 (6 bases). This CDR3 contains 13 residues. V was shortened by 7 bases and J by 5 bases, with 11 bases between the two germline ends. Germline CDR1 and CDR2: SGHDN and FVKESK. CDR3 DNA sequence: TGTGCCAGCACCATCCAGGGGACCGGGGAGCTGTTTTTT. This sequence encodes CASTIQGTGELFF.

This clonotype occurred many times. The J gene is TRBJ2-1, the V gene TRBV20-1; TRBD2 might be the D (6 bases). The V and J ends lost 1 base and 4 bases respectively, with 11 bases between them. CDR1 and CDR2 from the germline V gene are DFQATT and SNEGSKA (reference sequence). The CDR3 spans 14 residues. DNA for the CDR3: TGCAGTGCTAGAGCGGGAGTGGAGTACAATGAGCAGTTCTTC. The encoded protein is CSARAGVEYNEQFF.

This clonotype was observed a single time. The germline gene is not matched at one end of the junction; a read error may be the cause. The chain is built from TRBV7-9 and TRBJ2-3, with D possibly TRBD2 on 6 matching bases. Germline V CDR1 and CDR2: SEHNR, FQNEAQ (reference sequence). The CDR3 is 15 residues long. Here the CDR3 reads CASSPRGLSTYTQYF. CDR3 DNA sequence: TGTGCCAGCAGCCCTAGGGGACTCAGCACATATACGCAGTATTTT.

This clonotype was counted between two and nine times. The chain has TRBV20-1 and TRBJ2-7; 11 bases match TRBD1. The ends lost 5 bases at V and 5 bases at J; junction bases unmatched: 8. The CDR3 contains 14 residues. Per the germline V gene, CDR1 is DFQATT and CDR2 is SNEGSKA (reference sequence). The CDR3 reads CSALDRGRGDEQYF. CDR3 DNA: TGCAGTGCTCTGGACAGGGGGCGAGGAGACGAGCAGTACTTC.

The chain links TRBV6-5 to TRBJ2-3; tentative D call: TRBD2 (5 bases). CDR3 size: 12 residues. V was cut by 6 bases and J by 9 bases, with 13 bases left in between. In germline, CDR1 is MNHEY, CDR2 SVGAGI. CDR3 sequence: CASSRQGGTQYF. CDR3 DNA: TGTGCCAGCAGCCGACAAGGAGGCACGCAGTATTTT.